This TCR delta chain was retrieved from a study of γδ T cells in repeated Plasmodium falciparum infection. Looking at the study overall: Malaria-naive adults were infected with P. falciparum NF54 four times over about 600 days.

TCRdb re-processed the multiplex PCR reads using CATT. Of around 57,000 delta-chain clones listed, about 1.5% are singletons. Flow sorting of PBMC yielded separate Vgamma9/Vdelta2+ and Vdelta2-negative gammadelta T cell populations for bulk repertoire analysis. This clone appeared many times. Its target is not known. This could be a read error, since a much larger clone is one nucleotide away. V lost 5 bases and J lost 2, with 36 bases in between. Germline V lookup: CDR1 TSWWSYY, CDR2 QGS. CDR3 length equals 22 residues. Study results and limitations: Compared with Australian children, Malian Vdelta2-negative repertoires seemed more clonal, less diverse, less shared.

The receptor was derived from a pool of human donors (malaria-infected and uninfected, not separated). Source material: gamma-delta T cells from blood. The chain uses TRDV1 and TRDJ1; the D call may be TRDD2 or TRDD3 (5 bases each). This CDR3 is CALGQSLLLRSHLHWKTDKLIF. CDR3 DNA sequence: TGTGCTCTTGGGCAAAGCTTACTACTCAGGAGCCACCTACACTGGAAAACCGATAAACTCATCTTT.